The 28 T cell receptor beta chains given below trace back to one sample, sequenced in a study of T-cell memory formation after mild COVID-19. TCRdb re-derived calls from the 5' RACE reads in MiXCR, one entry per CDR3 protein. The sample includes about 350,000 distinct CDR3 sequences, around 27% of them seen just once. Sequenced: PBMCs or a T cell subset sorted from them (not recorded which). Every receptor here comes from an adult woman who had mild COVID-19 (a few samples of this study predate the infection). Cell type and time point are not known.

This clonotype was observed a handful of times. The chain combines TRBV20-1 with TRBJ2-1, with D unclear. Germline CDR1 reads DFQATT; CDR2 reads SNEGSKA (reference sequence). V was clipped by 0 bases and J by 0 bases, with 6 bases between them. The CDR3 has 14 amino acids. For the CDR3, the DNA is TGCAGTGCTAGAGATGTTAGCTCCTACAATGAGCAGTTCTTC. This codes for CSARDVSSYNEQFF.

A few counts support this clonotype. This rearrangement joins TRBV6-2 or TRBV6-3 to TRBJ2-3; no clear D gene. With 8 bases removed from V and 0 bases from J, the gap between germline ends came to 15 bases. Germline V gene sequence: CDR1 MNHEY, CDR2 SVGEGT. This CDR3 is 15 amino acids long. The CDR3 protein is CASLPVGASTDTQYF. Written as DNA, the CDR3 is TGTGCCAGCCTACCCGTTGGCGCTAGCACAGATACGCAGTATTTT.

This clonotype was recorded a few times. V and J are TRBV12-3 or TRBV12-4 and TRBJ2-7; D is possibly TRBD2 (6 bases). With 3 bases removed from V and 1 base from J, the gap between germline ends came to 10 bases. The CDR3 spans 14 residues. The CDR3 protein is CASSLEGLSYEQYF. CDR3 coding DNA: TGTGCCAGCAGTTTGGAGGGGTTGTCCTACGAGCAGTACTTC.

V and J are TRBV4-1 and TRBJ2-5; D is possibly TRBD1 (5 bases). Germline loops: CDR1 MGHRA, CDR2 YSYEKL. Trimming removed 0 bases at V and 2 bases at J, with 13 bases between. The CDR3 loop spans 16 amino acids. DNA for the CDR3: TGCGCCAGCAGCCAAGAAGCCCAGGGTCCGCAAGAGACCCAGTACTTC. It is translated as CASSQEAQGPQETQYF.

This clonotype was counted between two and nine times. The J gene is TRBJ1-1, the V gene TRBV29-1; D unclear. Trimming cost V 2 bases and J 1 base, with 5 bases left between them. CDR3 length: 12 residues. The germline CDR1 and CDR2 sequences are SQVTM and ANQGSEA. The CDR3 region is CSVESGNTEAFF. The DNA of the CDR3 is TGCAGCGTTGAATCTGGGAACACTGAAGCTTTCTTT.

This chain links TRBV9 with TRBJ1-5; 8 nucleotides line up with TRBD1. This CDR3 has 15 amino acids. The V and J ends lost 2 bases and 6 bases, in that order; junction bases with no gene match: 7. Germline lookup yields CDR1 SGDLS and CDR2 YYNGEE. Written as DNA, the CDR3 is TGTGCCAGCAGCGTTGGACAGGGTTTCAGTCAGCCCCAGCATTTT. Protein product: CASSVGQGFSQPQHF.

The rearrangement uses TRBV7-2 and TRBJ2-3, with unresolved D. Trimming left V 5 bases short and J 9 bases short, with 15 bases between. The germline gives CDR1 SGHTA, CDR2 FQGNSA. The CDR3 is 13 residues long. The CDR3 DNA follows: TGTGCCAGCAGCGCCCAAGACCAAAGCACGCAGTATTTT. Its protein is CASSAQDQSTQYF.

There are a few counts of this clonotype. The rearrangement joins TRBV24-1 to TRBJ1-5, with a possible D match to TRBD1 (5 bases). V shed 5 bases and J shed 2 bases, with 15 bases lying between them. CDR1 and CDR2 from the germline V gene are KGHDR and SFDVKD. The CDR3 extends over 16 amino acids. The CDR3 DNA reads TGTGCCACCAGTGCGCCGGGGGTGAGGGGCAATCAGCCCCAGCATTTT. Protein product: CATSAPGVRGNQPQHF.

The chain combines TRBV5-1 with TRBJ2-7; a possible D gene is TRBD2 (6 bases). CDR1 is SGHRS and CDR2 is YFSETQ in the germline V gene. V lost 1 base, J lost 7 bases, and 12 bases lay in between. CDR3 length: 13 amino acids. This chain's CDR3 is CASSLIVAGEQYF. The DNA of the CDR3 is TGCGCCAGCAGCTTGATTGTTGCGGGAGAGCAGTACTTC.

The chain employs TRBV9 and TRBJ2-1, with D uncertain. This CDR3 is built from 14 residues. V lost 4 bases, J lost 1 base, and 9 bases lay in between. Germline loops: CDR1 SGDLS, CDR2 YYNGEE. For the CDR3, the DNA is TGTGCCAGCAGCAAAGCGATTTCCTACAATGAGCAGTTCTTC. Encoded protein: CASSKAISYNEQFF.

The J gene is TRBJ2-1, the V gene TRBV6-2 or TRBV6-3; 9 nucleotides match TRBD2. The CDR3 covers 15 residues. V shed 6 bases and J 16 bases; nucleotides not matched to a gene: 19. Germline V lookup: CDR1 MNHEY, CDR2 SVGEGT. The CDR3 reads CASSPLARGGMAGFF. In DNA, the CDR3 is TGTGCCAGCAGCCCCTTGGCGCGGGGGGGAATGGCAGGCTTCTTC.

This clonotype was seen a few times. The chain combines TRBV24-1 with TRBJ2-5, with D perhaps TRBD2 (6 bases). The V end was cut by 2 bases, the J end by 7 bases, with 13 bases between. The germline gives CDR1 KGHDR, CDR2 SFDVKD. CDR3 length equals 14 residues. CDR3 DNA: TGTGCCACCAGTGATTGGAGGGACCCGGCGACCCAGTACTTC. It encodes CATSDWRDPATQYF.

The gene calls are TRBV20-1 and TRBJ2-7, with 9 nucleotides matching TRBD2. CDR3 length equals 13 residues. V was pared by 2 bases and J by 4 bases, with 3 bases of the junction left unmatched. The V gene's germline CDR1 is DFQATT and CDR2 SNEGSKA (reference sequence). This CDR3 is CSARTSGLYEQYF. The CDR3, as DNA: TGCAGTGCTAGAACTAGCGGGTTGTACGAGCAGTACTTC.

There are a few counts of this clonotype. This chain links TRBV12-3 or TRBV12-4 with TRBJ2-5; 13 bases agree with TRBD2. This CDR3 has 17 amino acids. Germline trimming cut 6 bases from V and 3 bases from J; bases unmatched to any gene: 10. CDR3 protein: CASSSPRTSGGEETQYF. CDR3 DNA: TGTGCCAGCAGCAGCCCCAGAACTAGCGGGGGGGAAGAGACCCAGTACTTC.

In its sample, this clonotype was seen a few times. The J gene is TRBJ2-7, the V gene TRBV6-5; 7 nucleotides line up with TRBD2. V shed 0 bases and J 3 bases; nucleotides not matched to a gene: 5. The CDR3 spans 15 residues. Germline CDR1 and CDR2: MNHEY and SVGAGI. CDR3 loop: CASSYSAGVVYEQYF. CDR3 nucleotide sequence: TGTGCCAGCAGTTACTCCGCGGGGGTTGTCTACGAGCAGTACTTC.

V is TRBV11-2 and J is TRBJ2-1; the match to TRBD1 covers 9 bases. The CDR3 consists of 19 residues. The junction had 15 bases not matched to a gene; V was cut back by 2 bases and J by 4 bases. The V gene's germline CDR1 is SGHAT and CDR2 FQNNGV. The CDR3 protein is CASSLIRDREGKGYNEQFF. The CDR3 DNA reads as TGTGCCAGCAGCTTAATCCGGGACAGGGAGGGGAAAGGGTACAATGAGCAGTTCTTC.

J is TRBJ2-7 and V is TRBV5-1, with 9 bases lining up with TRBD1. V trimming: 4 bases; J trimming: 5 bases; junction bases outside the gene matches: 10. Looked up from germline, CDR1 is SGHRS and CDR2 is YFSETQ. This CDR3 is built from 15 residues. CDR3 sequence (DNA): TGCGCCAGCAGCCCGGGGACAGGGTTGCTTGACGAGCAGTACTTC. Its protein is CASSPGTGLLDEQYF.

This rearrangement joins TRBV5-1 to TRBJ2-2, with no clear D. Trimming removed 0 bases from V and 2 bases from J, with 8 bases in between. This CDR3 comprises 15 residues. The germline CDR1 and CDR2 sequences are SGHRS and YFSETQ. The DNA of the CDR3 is TGCGCCAGCAGCTTGGTAGGGCAAAACACCGGGGAGCTGTTTTTT. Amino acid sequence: CASSLVGQNTGELFF.

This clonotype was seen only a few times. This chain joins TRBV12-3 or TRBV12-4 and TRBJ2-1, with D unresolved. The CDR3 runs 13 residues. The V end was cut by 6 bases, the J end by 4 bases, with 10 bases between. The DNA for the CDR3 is TGTGCCAGCAGCTCCGGGCTGTACAATGAGCAGTTCTTC. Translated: CASSSGLYNEQFF.

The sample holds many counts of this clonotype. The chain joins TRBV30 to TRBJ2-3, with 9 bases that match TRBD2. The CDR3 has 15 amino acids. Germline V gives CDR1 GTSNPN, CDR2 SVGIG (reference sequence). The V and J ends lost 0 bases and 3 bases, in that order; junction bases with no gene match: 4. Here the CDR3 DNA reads TGTGCCTGGAGTGTAGTGCTAGCGGGGACAGATACGCAGTATTTT. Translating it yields CAWSVVLAGTDTQYF.

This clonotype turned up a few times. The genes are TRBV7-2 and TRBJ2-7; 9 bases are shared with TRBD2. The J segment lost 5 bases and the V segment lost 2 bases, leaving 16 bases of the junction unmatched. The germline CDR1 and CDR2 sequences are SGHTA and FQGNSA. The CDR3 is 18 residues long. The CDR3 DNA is TGTGCCAGCAGCTTAATTTCGTTGGCGGGAGGGCTTTTCCACGAGCAGTACTTC. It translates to CASSLISLAGGLFHEQYF. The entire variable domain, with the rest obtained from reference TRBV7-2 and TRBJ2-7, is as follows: GAGVSQSPSNKVTEKGKDVELRCDPISGHTALYWYRQSLGQGLEFLIYFQGNSAPDKSGLPSDRFSAERTGGSVSTLTIQRTQQEDSAVYLCASSLISLAGGLFHEQYFGPGTRLTVT.

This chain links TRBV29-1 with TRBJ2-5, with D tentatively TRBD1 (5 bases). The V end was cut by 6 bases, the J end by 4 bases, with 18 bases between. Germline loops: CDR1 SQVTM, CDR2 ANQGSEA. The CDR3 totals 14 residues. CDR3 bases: TGCAGCGTGGAGCCTCAGGGTAGAGTAGAGACCCAGTACTTC. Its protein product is CSVEPQGRVETQYF.

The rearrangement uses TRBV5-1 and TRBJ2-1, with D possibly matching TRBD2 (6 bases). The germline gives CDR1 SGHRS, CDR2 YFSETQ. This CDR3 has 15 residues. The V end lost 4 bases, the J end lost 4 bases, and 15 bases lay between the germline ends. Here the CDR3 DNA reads TGCGCCAGCAGCAAGTCCGGGACTGCATACAATGAGCAGTTCTTC. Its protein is CASSKSGTAYNEQFF.

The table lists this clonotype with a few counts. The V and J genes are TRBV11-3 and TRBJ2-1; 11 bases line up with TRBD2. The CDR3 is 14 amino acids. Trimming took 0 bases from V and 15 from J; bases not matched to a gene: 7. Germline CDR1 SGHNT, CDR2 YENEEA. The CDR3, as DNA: TGTGCCAGCAGCTTAGAATTGGCTAGCGGGAGGCTGTTCTTC. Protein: CASSLELASGRLFF.

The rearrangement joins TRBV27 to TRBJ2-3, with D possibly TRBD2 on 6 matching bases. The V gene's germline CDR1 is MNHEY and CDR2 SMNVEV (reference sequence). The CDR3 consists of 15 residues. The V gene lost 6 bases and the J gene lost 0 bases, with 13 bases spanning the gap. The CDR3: CASSPRLASTDTQYF. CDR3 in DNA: TGTGCCAGCAGCCCACGTCTAGCGAGCACAGATACGCAGTATTTT.

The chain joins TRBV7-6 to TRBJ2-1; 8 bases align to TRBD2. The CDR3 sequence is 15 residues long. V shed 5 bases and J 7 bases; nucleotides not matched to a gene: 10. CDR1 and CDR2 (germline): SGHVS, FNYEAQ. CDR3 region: CASSPTSGPSNEQFF. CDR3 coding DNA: TGTGCCAGCAGCCCCACTAGCGGTCCATCTAATGAGCAGTTCTTC.

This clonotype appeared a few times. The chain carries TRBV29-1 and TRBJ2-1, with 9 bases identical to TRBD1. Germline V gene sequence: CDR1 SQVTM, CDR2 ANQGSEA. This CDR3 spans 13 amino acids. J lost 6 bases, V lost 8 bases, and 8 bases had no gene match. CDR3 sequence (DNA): TGCAGCTTGGGACAGGGATTGGTCAATGAGCAGTTCTTC. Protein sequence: CSLGQGLVNEQFF.

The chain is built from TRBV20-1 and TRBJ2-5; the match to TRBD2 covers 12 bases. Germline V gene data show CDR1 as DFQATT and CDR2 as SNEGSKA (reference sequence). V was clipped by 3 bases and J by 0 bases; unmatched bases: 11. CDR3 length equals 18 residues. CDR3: CSASPGLAGPVYQETQYF. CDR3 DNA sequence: TGCAGTGCTAGTCCCGGACTAGCGGGGCCGGTATACCAAGAGACCCAGTACTTC.